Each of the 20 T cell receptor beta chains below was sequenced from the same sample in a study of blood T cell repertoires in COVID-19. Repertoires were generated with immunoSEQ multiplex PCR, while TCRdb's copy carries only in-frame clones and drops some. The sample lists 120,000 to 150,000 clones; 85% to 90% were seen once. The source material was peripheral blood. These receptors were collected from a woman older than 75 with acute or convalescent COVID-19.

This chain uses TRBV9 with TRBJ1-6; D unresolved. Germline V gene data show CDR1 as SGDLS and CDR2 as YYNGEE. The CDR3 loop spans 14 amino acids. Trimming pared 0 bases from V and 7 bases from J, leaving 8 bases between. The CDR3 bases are TGTGCCAGCAGCGTAGCACAGATGAATTCACCCCTCCACTTT. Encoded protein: CASSVAQMNSPLHF.

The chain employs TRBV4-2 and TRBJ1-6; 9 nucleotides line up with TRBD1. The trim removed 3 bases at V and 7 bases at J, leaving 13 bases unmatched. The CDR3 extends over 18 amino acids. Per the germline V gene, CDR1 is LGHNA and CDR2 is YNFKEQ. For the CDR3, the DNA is TGTGCCAGCAGCCAGGACTCTGCTGGGGACAGGGCCAATTCACCCCTCCACTTT. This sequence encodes CASSQDSAGDRANSPLHF.

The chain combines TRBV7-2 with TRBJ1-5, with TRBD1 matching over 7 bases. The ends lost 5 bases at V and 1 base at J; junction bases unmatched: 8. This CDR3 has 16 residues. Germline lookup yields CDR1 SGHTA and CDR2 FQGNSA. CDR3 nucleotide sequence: TGTGCCAGCAGCGGCGGGACAGTAGTGAGCAATCAGCCCCAGCATTTT. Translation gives CASSGGTVVSNQPQHF.

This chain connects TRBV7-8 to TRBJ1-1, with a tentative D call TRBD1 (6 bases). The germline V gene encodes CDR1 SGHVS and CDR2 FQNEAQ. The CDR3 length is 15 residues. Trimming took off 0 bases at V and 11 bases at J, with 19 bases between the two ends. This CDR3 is CASSLALGDTGSAFF. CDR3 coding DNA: TGTGCCAGCAGCTTAGCGTTGGGGGACACTGGATCCGCTTTCTTT.

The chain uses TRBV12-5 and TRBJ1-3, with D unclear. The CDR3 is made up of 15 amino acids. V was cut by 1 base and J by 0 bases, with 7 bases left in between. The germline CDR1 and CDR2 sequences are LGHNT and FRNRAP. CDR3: CASGLAADSGNTIYF. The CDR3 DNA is TGTGCTAGTGGTTTGGCGGCGGACTCTGGAAACACCATATATTTT.

The CDR3, as DNA: TGTGCCAGCAGCCCAACAGGGGGGACCGGGGAGCTGTTTTTT. Residues: CASSPTGGTGELFF. The V call is TRBV7-8, the J call TRBJ2-2, with 8 bases that match TRBD1. Germline CDR1 SGHVS, CDR2 FQNEAQ. The junction had 4 bases not matched to a gene; V was cut back by 5 bases and J by 5 bases. The CDR3 has 14 residues.

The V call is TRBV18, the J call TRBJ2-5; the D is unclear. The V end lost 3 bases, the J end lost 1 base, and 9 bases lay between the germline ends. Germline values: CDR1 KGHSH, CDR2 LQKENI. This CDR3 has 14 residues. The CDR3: CASSPLGSQETQYF. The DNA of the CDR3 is TGTGCCAGCTCACCGCTCGGGTCCCAAGAGACCCAGTACTTC.

DNA of the CDR3: TGTGCCACCACCCCGGGGGCTTTCTTT. This codes for CATTPGAFF. The chain links TRBV24-1 to TRBJ1-1; D is unresolved. Germline V gene lookup returns CDR1 KGHDR and CDR2 SFDVKD. The CDR3 totals 9 residues. V lost 8 bases to trimming and J lost 11 bases, with 8 bases between them.

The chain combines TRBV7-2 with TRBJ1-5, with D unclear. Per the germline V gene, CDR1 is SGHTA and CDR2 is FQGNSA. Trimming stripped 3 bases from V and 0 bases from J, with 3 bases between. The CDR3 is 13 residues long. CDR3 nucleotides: TGTGCCAGCAGCTTGGCTAGCAATCAGCCCCAGCATTTT. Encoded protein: CASSLASNQPQHF.

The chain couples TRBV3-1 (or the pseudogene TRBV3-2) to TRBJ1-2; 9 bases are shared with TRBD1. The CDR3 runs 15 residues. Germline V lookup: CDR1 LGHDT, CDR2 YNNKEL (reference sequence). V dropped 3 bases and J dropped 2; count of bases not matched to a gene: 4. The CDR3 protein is CASSQRGQGNYGYTF. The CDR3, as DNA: TGTGCCAGCAGCCAGAGGGGACAGGGAAACTATGGCTACACCTTC.

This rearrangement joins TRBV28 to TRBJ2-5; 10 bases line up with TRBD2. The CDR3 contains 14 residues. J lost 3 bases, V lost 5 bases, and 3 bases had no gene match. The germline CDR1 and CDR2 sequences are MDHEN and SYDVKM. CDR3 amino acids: CASSPSGGEETQYF. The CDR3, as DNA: TGTGCCAGCAGTCCTAGCGGGGGAGAAGAGACCCAGTACTTC.

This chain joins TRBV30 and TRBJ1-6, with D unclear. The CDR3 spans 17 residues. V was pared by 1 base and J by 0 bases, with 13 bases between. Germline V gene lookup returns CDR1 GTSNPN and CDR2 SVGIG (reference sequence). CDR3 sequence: CAWSAASQVSYNSPLHF. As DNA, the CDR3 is TGTGCCTGGAGTGCCGCGTCCCAAGTCTCCTATAATTCACCCCTCCACTTT. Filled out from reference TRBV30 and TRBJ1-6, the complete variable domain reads SQTIHQWPATLVQPVGSPLSLECTVEGTSNPNLYWYRQAAGRGLQLLFYSVGIGQISSEVPQNLSASRPQDRQFILSSKKLLLSDSGFYLCAWSAASQVSYNSPLHFGNGTRLTVT.

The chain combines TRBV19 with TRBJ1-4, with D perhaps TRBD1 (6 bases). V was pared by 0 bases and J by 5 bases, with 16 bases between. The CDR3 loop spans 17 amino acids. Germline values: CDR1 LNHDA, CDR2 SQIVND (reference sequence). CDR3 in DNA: TGTGCCAGTAGTATAGATATCCGGACAGCCGCCAATGAAAAACTGTTTTTT. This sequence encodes CASSIDIRTAANEKLFF. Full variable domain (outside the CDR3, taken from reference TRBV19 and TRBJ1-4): DGGITQSPKYLFRKEGQNVTLSCEQNLNHDAMYWYRQDPGQGLRLIYYSQIVNDFQKGDIAEGYSVSREKKESFPLTVTSAQKNPTAFYLCASSIDIRTAANEKLFFGSGTQLSVL.

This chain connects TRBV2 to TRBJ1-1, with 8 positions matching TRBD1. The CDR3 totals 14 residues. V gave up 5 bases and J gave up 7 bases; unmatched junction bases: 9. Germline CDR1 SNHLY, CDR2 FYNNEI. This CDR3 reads CASSLTGVRVEAFF. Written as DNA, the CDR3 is TGTGCCAGCAGTTTGACAGGGGTGAGGGTTGAAGCTTTCTTT.

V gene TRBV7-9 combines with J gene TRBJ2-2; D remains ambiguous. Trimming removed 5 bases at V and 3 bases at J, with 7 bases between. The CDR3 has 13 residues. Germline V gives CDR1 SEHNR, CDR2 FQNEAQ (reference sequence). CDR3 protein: CASSRRDTGELFF. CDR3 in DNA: TGTGCCAGCAGCCGACGGGACACCGGGGAGCTGTTTTTT.

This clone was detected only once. CDR3 sequence: CAWSAMGQFNQPQHF. CDR3 coding DNA: TGTGCCTGGAGTGCTATGGGACAATTCAATCAGCCCCAGCATTTT. The genes are TRBV30 and TRBJ1-5; possible D gene TRBD1, 6 bases. V lost 1 base and J lost 3, with 13 bases in between. There are 15 residues in the CDR3. Germline CDR1 and CDR2: GTSNPN and SVGIG (reference sequence).

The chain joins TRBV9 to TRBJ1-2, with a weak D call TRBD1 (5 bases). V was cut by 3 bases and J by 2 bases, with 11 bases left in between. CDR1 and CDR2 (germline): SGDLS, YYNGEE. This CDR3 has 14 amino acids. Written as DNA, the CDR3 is TGTGCCAGCAGCGGACAGCAAATCAACTATGGCTACACCTTC. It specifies CASSGQQINYGYTF.

CDR3 DNA: TGTGCCAGCAGTTTTGCGGGACCCGACACTGAAGCTTTCTTT. Translating it yields CASSFAGPDTEAFF. J is TRBJ1-1 and V is TRBV6-2 or TRBV6-3; D might be TRBD1 (5 bases). CDR1 and CDR2 (germline): MNHEY, SVGEGT. The ends were cut back, 4 bases at V and 3 bases at J, with 12 bases in the middle. The CDR3 runs to 14 residues.

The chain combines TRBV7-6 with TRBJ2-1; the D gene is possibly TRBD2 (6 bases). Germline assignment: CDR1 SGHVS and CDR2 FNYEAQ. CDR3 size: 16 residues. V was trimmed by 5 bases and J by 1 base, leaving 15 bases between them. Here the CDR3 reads CASSTGGVSSYNEQFF. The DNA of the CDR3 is TGTGCCAGCAGCACCGGAGGGGTCTCGTCCTACAATGAGCAGTTCTTC. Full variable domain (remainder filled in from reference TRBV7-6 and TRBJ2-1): GAGVSQSPRYKVTKRGQDVALRCDPISGHVSLYWYRQALGQGPEFLTYFNYEAQQDKSGLPNDRFSAERPEGSISTLTIQRTEQRDSAMYRCASSTGGVSSYNEQFFGPGTRLTVL.

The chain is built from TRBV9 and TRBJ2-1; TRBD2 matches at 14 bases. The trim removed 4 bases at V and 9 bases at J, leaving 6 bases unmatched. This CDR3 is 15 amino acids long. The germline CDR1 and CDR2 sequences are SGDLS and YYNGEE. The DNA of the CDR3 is TGTGCCAGCAGCAAGACTAGCGGGGGGGCCATTGAGCAGTTCTTC. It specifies CASSKTSGGAIEQFF.